These T cell receptor beta chains were read from a single sample in a study of blood T cell repertoires in COVID-19. Only in-frame clones appear in the TCRdb table, and some are missing; sequencing was by immunoSEQ multiplex PCR. The data hold about 110,000 clones, with over 60% observed a single time. The sample was peripheral blood. These receptor sequences come from a man between 65 and 85 years old with acute or convalescent COVID-19. The CDR3 runs from the conserved cysteine through the conserved F or W. The D gene is left open where the match is weak. Clone size is shown for a subset of rows, as once, few, many or a class of expanded clone.

>NA|NA|TRBJ2-3|TRBV11-3
CASSLGPLDTQYF
TGTGCCAGCAGCTTAGGTCCACTAGATACGCAGTATTTT
>TRBD1|NA|TRBJ1-2|TRBV3-1/TRBV3-2
CASSQDSRQGIYGYTF
TGTGCCAGCAGCCAAGATTCCCGACAGGGAATCTATGGCTACACCTTC
>NA|NA|TRBJ1-5|TRBV7-2
CASSLDPGRQPQHF
TGTGCCAGCAGCTTAGATCCAGGGAGGCAGCCCCAGCATTTT
>NA|NA|TRBJ1-4|TRBV12-3/TRBV12-4
CASSGQVNEKLFF
TGTGCCAGCAGTGGGCAAGTTAATGAAAAACTGTTTTTT
>TRBD1|NA|TRBJ1-1|TRBV2
CASSEGQGKTEAFF
TGTGCCAGCAGTGAAGGACAGGGAAAGACTGAAGCTTTCTTT
>NA|once|TRBJ2-7|TRBV11-1
CASSAGRPSYEQYF
TGTGCCAGCAGCGCAGGGAGGCCATCCTACGAGCAGTACTTC
>NA|NA|TRBJ1-1|TRBV12-3/TRBV12-4
CASEGNTEAFF
TGTGCCAGCGAGGGGAACACTGAAGCTTTCTTT
>NA|NA|TRBJ1-1|TRBV12-3/TRBV12-4
CASSSSVNTEAFF
TGTGCCAGCAGTTCGAGCGTGAACACTGAAGCTTTCTTT
>NA|NA|TRBJ2-7|TRBV6-2/TRBV6-3
CASSLYDEQYF
TGTGCCAGCAGTCTTTATGACGAGCAGTACTTC
>TRBD1|NA|TRBJ2-7|TRBV18
CASSPRTGYNEQYF
TGTGCCAGCTCACCACGGACAGGGTATAACGAGCAGTACTTC
>TRBD1|NA|TRBJ1-3|TRBV19
CASSIGQVQLTGNTIYF
TGTGCCAGTAGTATCGGACAGGTCCAGTTAACTGGAAACACCATATATTTT
>TRBD1|NA|TRBJ1-5|TRBV7-9
CASSLDLTGDQPQHF
TGTGCCAGCAGCTTGGATTTGACAGGGGATCAGCCCCAGCATTTT
>NA|NA|TRBJ2-1|TRBV4-2
CASSQAKGGGMDEQFF
TGTGCCAGCAGCCAAGCGAAGGGGGGGGGAATGGATGAGCAGTTCTTC
>NA|NA|TRBJ2-3|TRBV14
CASSRGLPTDTQYF
TGTGCCAGCAGCCGCGGACTTCCCACAGATACGCAGTATTTT
>NA|NA|TRBJ2-1|TRBV2
CAREPRDNEQFF
TGTGCCAGGGAACCGAGGGACAATGAGCAGTTCTTC
>NA|NA|TRBJ1-1|TRBV9
CASSARTDNMNTEAFF
TGTGCCAGCAGCGCGAGGACGGACAACATGAACACTGAAGCTTTCTTT
>NA|NA|TRBJ1-5|TRBV3-1/TRBV3-2
CASSQRGYNQPQHF
TGTGCCAGCAGCCAACGGGGATACAATCAGCCCCAGCATTTT
>NA|NA|TRBJ1-1|TRBV9
CASSGTGMNTEAFF
TGTGCCAGCAGCGGAACAGGGATGAACACTGAAGCTTTCTTT
>TRBD1|NA|TRBJ1-2|TRBV9
CASSGTGHYGYTF
TGTGCCAGCAGCGGGACAGGCCACTATGGCTACACCTTC
>TRBD2|NA|TRBJ2-7|TRBV7-2
CASSLGTSGSSYEQYF
TGTGCCAGCAGCTTAGGGACTAGCGGTAGCTCCTACGAGCAGTACTTC
>NA|NA|TRBJ1-3|TRBV11-2
CASRSGGDTIYF
TGTGCCAGCAGGTCGGGGGGAGACACCATATATTTT
>TRBD2|NA|TRBJ2-5|TRBV4-2
CASSQDRLAGGPGTQYF
TGTGCCAGCAGCCAAGATCGGCTAGCGGGGGGGCCGGGGACCCAGTACTTC
>TRBD2|NA|TRBJ2-1|TRBV18
CASSPGTSGGANEQFF
TGTGCCAGCTCACCGGGGACTAGCGGGGGGGCAAATGAGCAGTTCTTC
>NA|NA|TRBJ2-4|TRBV18
CASSPPLEGIQYF
TGTGCCAGCTCACCACCGTTGGAGGGGATTCAGTACTTC
>TRBD1|NA|TRBJ2-7|TRBV11-3
CASSYRTGYEQYF
TGTGCCAGCAGCTACCGGACAGGCTACGAGCAGTACTTC
>NA|NA|TRBJ1-5|TRBV6-5
CSSQGADQPQHF
TGTTCCTCACAGGGAGCGGATCAGCCCCAGCATTTT
>NA|NA|TRBJ1-1|TRBV27
CASSRERNTEAFF
TGTGCCAGCAGTCGCGAGAGGAACACTGAAGCTTTCTTT
>TRBD1|NA|TRBJ1-5|TRBV27
CASRRTGFGQPQHF
TGTGCCAGCAGACGGACAGGGTTCGGGCAGCCCCAGCATTTT
>NA|NA|TRBJ2-2|TRBV2
CASSEVQGNTGELFF
TGTGCCAGCAGTGAAGTCCAGGGAAACACCGGGGAGCTGTTTTTT
>NA|NA|TRBJ2-7|TRBV7-3
CASSFPEGDEQYF
TGTGCCAGCAGCTTTCCCGAGGGGGACGAGCAGTACTTC
>TRBD1|few|TRBJ2-6|TRBV7-6
CASSPRPTGGVFSGANVLTF
TGTGCCAGCAGCCCTCGCCCAACAGGGGGCGTCTTCAGTGGGGCCAACGTCCTGACTTTC
>NA|NA|TRBJ2-3|TRBV5-1
CASSLRLGLTDTQYF
TGCGCCAGCAGCCTAAGACTAGGACTCACAGATACGCAGTATTTT
>NA|NA|TRBJ2-2|TRBV27
CASSLRGATPGELFF
TGTGCCAGCAGCCTCAGGGGAGCTACTCCCGGGGAGCTGTTTTTT
>TRBD2|NA|TRBJ2-7|TRBV20-1
CSASWGTSGGPYEQYF
TGCAGTGCTAGTTGGGGGACTAGCGGGGGGCCCTACGAGCAGTACTTC
>TRBD2|NA|TRBJ2-5|TRBV11-3
CASSLGGAGGTQETQYF
TGTGCCAGCAGCTTAGGAGGAGCGGGGGGGACACAAGAGACCCAGTACTTC
>TRBD1|NA|TRBJ2-7|TRBV6-5
CASRDRGYEQYF
TGTGCCAGCAGGGACAGGGGCTACGAGCAGTACTTC
>NA|NA|TRBJ1-1|TRBV19
CASSIQSNTEAFF
TGTGCCAGTAGTATACAGTCGAACACTGAAGCTTTCTTT
>TRBD1|NA|TRBJ1-6|TRBV3-1/TRBV3-2
CASSYRDRGGNSPLHF
TGTGCCAGCAGCTATAGGGACAGGGGAGGGAATTCACCCCTCCACTTT
>NA|NA|TRBJ1-2|TRBV2
CASSESGKEGYTF
TGTGCCAGCAGTGAGTCGGGGAAGGAAGGCTACACCTTC
>TRBD2|many|TRBJ2-3|TRBV15
CATSRDGASGTTQYF
TGTGCCACCAGCAGAGATGGGGCTAGCGGGACTACGCAGTATTTT
>NA|NA|TRBJ1-1|TRBV6-5
CASSYSGGTEAFF
TGTGCCAGCAGTTACTCGGGGGGGACTGAAGCTTTCTTT
>NA|NA|TRBJ1-5|TRBV18
CASSSNHGGDQPQHF
TGTGCCAGCTCATCTAATCATGGCGGGGATCAGCCCCAGCATTTT
>NA|NA|TRBJ1-1|TRBV7-6
CASSLGAVTEAFF
TGTGCCAGCAGCTTAGGGGCCGTAACTGAAGCTTTCTTT
>NA|NA|TRBJ1-5|TRBV19
CASTQGLYSNQPQHF
TGTGCCAGTACCCAGGGGCTATATAGCAATCAGCCCCAGCATTTT
>TRBD2|NA|TRBJ2-1|TRBV5-4
CASSLTTSDEQFF
TGTGCCAGCAGCTTGACGACTAGCGATGAGCAGTTCTTC
>TRBD2|NA|TRBJ2-2|TRBV4-3
CASSQSPAGGANTGELFF
TGCGCCAGCAGCCAAAGCCCAGCGGGGGGCGCGAACACCGGGGAGCTGTTTTTT
>NA|NA|TRBJ1-3|TRBV10-3
CAIGGEGQLGNTIYF
TGTGCCATCGGGGGAGAGGGACAACTCGGAAACACCATATATTTT